The 3 T cell receptor beta chains listed next were all sequenced from one sample in a study of T-cell reconstitution after alpha-beta-depleted transplantation in children. It was with unique molecular identifiers that the TCRbeta library was prepared. TCRdb called the PCR reads again in MiXCR, with one record for every CDR3 protein. This table has more than 400,000 distinct CDR3 sequences, over 9.5% appearing once. The specimen comprised PBMCs, mostly from graft donor cells, sampled 180 days after TCRalphabeta/CD19-depleted stem cell transplant. These receptors were obtained from a female patient aged 2-10 years who had a stem cell transplant for aplastic anemia, so the T cells may come from the graft donor.

The chain recombines TRBV12-3 or TRBV12-4 with TRBJ2-7, with D possibly matching TRBD1 (5 bases). V dropped 3 bases and J dropped 2 bases, with 11 bases sitting between them. This CDR3 has 14 residues. The DNA for the CDR3 is TGTGCCAGCAGTTTGCAGGGTCCTACCTACGAGCAGTACTTC. Protein product: CASSLQGPTYEQYF.

This clonotype was counted between two and nine times. This sequence joins TRBV7-6 and TRBJ2-7; 9 positions match TRBD2. The CDR3 contains 19 residues. V shed 0 bases, J shed 6 bases, and the junction held 18 bases outside the gene matches. Germline V gene sequence: CDR1 SGHVS, CDR2 FNYEAQ. The CDR3 region is CASSLARGGPGLADPEQYF. DNA for the CDR3: TGTGCCAGCAGCTTAGCGCGGGGGGGACCGGGACTAGCTGATCCCGAGCAGTACTTC.

The chain employs TRBV28 and TRBJ2-7, with no clear D. Germline CDR1 reads MDHEN; CDR2 reads SYDVKM. V shed 2 bases and J shed 2 bases, with 7 bases lying between them. The CDR3 has 13 amino acids. The CDR3 DNA follows: TGTGCCAGCAGTTTAAGTCAGACCTACGAGCAGTACTTC. As protein: CASSLSQTYEQYF.